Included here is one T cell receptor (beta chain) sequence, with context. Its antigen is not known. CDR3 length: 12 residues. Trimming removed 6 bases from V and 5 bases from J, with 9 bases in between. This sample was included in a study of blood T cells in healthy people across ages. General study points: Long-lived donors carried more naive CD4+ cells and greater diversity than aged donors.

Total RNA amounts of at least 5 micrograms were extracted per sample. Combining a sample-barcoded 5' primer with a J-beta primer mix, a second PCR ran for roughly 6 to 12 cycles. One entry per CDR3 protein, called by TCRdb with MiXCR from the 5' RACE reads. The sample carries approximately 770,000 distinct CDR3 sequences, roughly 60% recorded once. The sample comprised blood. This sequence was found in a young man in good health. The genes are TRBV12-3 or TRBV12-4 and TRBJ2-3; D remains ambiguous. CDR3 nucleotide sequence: TGTGCCAGCAGCGTAGCCGGAGATACGCAGTATTTT. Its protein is CASSVAGDTQYF.